This T cell receptor (beta chain) was sequenced for a study of tumor-infiltrating lymphocytes in primary liver carcinoma. Study-level information: The study reported T1-T3 N0M0 tumors spanning 4.2 to 10 cm. General study points: Blood fell significantly below tumors in its top-250-clone fraction (p = 0.039).

Co-extraction yielded RNA and DNA from about 20-30 mg of unsorted bulk tissue. Every one of the tumor samples had a viable tumor cell content above 75%. To note about this clonotype: Antigen unknown.

Germline CDR1 MGHRA, CDR2 YSYEKL. The V and J ends lost 8 bases and 3 bases, in that order; junction bases with no gene match: 13. The CDR3 covers 15 residues. TCR beta cDNA was reverse-transcribed from roughly 520 ng of total RNA. The reaction used a constant-region primer and ProtoScript II reverse transcriptase. Slightly modified ARM-PCR with three nested multiplex PCR rounds yielded TCR beta libraries. The two initial PCR rounds, nine to eleven cycles each, used TRBV1-TRBV30 forward and C-beta reverse primers. TCRdb reprocessed the multiplex PCR reads with MiXCR, giving one entry per CDR3 protein. Here the sample spans approximately 22,000 distinct CDR3 sequences, 65% to 85% being singletons.

The sequenced material came from liver tumor tissue from sampling region 1. The subset here: tumor region T1, superior pole. The chain couples TRBV4-1 to TRBJ2-7, with 7 bases aligning to TRBD2. This TCR came from a man in his forties with primary liver carcinoma and hepatitis B virus infection. CDR3 loop: CASGQDEGGSYEQYF. The CDR3 DNA follows: TGCGCCAGCGGTCAAGATGAGGGCGGGAGCTACGAGCAGTACTTC.